The 5 T cell receptor beta chains given below trace back to one sample, sequenced in a study of molecular identifiers for immune sequencing clone quantification. TCRdb fed the PCR reads into MiXCR, producing one record per CDR3 protein. The sample contains about 640,000 distinct CDR3 sequences, about 20% of which appear only once. The sample was naive CD8+ T cells from blood, with Jurkat cell RNA spiked in. Subset specified: FACS-sorted CD8+CD4-CCR7+CD45RA+ naive T cells. The receptors originated from a human donor in good health. Some libraries in this study had Jurkat cell RNA spiked in.

This clonotype was detected only a few times. CDR3 sequence reads: CASSQPGQGSNEQFF. The CDR3 nucleotides read TGCGCCAGCAGCCAACCGGGACAGGGGTCAAATGAGCAGTTCTTC. The chain uses TRBV4-3 and TRBJ2-1, with 10 bases fitting TRBD1. In germline, CDR1 is LGHNA, CDR2 YSLEER. V lost 2 bases and J lost 7; bases outside the gene matches: 5. There are 15 residues in the CDR3.

The chain couples TRBV20-1 to TRBJ1-1; D ambiguous. Trimming took 3 bases from V and 0 from J, leaving 8 bases between them. Germline V gene data show CDR1 as DFQATT and CDR2 as SNEGSKA (reference sequence). This CDR3 has 13 residues. CDR3 nucleotide sequence: TGCAGTGCTAGTTGGGCCATGAACACTGAAGCTTTCTTT. This codes for CSASWAMNTEAFF.

This clonotype was detected a few times. The V and J genes are TRBV7-9 and TRBJ1-1, with D uncertain. Germline-derived CDR1 and CDR2 are SEHNR and FQNEAQ (reference sequence). The CDR3 has 20 amino acids. The germline V and J ends were trimmed by 4 bases and 6 bases, with 33 bases remaining between them. CDR3 loop: CASSSTDPPITEEGTPEAFF. The CDR3 DNA reads TGTGCCAGCAGCTCAACTGACCCCCCGATTACAGAGGAGGGAACCCCTGAAGCTTTCTTT.

This clonotype occurred a few times. A much more abundant neighbour one base away suggests this may be a read error. The V gene is TRBV27, the J gene TRBJ2-3; D uncertain. Germline V gives CDR1 MNHEY, CDR2 SMNVEV (reference sequence). This CDR3 has 12 amino acids. In nucleotides, the CDR3 is TGTGCCAGCAGTTCGCGGTCAGATACGCAGTTTTTT. It encodes CASSSRSDTQFF.

Of note for this clonotype: A clone one base away is much larger, so this may be a read error. The chain carries TRBV16 and TRBJ2-7; a weak D match, TRBD1 (5 bases). There are 13 residues in the CDR3. The germline V gene has CDR1 KGHSY and CDR2 FQNENV. The CDR3 protein is CASSPTETYGQYF. CDR3 coding DNA: TGTGCCAGCAGCCCGACAGAAACCTACGGGCAGTACTTC.